These 30 T cell receptor beta chains were sequenced from one sample in a study of blood T cell repertoires in COVID-19. The assay was immunoSEQ multiplex PCR, and TCRdb's table has in-frame clones only and misses some. The sample lists about 70,000 clones; around 70% were seen once. Sample: peripheral blood. Every receptor here comes from a man in his sixties or seventies with acute or convalescent COVID-19.

The chain recombines TRBV29-1 with TRBJ2-7, with D maybe TRBD2 (5 bases). The CDR3 has 13 residues. Germline V gene data show CDR1 as SQVTM and CDR2 as ANQGSEA. Trimming shortened V by 4 bases and J by 6 bases, and 16 bases separated the two germline ends. In DNA, the CDR3 is TGCAGCGTTGTAGCGCAGGTCCTCTCCGAGCAGTACTTC. This translates into CSVVAQVLSEQYF.

This sequence joins TRBV10-3 and TRBJ1-3; 9 bases agree with TRBD1. CDR1 ENHRY and CDR2 SYGVKD come from the germline V gene. V was clipped by 6 bases and J by 4 bases; unmatched bases: 4. The CDR3 sequence is 14 residues long. The CDR3 reads CAISAGQGGNTIYF. The CDR3 region has the DNA TGTGCCATCAGCGCGGGACAGGGCGGAAACACCATATATTTT.

The chain combines TRBV7-9 with TRBJ1-1; D is ambiguous. CDR1 and CDR2 (germline): SEHNR, FQNEAQ (reference sequence). The CDR3 is made up of 11 amino acids. The V and J ends lost 3 bases and 6 bases respectively, with 5 bases between them. The CDR3: CASSLAPEAFF. In DNA, the CDR3 is TGTGCCAGCAGCTTGGCCCCTGAAGCTTTCTTT.

The gene calls are TRBV11-2 and TRBJ2-3; 11 positions agree with TRBD2. The V gene's germline CDR1 is SGHAT and CDR2 FQNNGV. Trimming at V came to 5 bases and at J to 4 bases, leaving 5 bases not matched to a gene. CDR3 length: 15 amino acids. The CDR3 DNA follows: TGTGCCAGCAGCCAAGGGACTAGCGGCCCAGATACGCAGTATTTT. It codes for CASSQGTSGPDTQYF.

The V call is TRBV7-8, the J call TRBJ2-3, with TRBD2 identical over 8 bases. The germline V gene encodes CDR1 SGHVS and CDR2 FQNEAQ. CDR3 length equals 17 residues. V lost 2 bases to trimming and J lost 1 base; unmatched junction nucleotides: 8. The CDR3 region is CASSLWREARGTDTQYF. The DNA of the CDR3 is TGTGCCAGCAGCTTATGGCGGGAGGCGAGAGGCACAGATACGCAGTATTTT.

This chain uses TRBV5-1 with TRBJ2-7; 9 bases match TRBD2. From germline, CDR1 is SGHRS and CDR2 YFSETQ. The trim removed 4 bases at V and 2 bases at J, leaving 4 bases unmatched. The CDR3 has 14 residues. Written as DNA, the CDR3 is TGCGCCAGCAGCATAAGACTAGCGGCCTACGAGCAGTACTTC. Protein product: CASSIRLAAYEQYF. Full variable domain (outside the CDR3, taken from reference TRBV5-1 and TRBJ2-7): KAGVTQTPRYLIKTRGQQVTLSCSPISGHRSVSWYQQTPGQGLQFLFEYFSETQRNKGNFPGRFSGRQFSNSRSEMNVSTLELGDSALYLCASSIRLAAYEQYFGPGTRLTVT.

With respect to this clone: Within the sample, other DNA sequences also encode this same CDR3. The chain links TRBV11-1 to TRBJ1-1; D unclear. Germline V CDR1 and CDR2: SGHAT, FQDESV (reference sequence). The CDR3 has 14 residues. V lost 1 base to trimming and J lost 2 bases, with 8 bases between them. The CDR3 sequence: CASSLVTANTEAFF. The CDR3, as DNA: TGTGCCAGCAGCTTAGTCACAGCCAACACTGAAGCTTTCTTT.

V gene TRBV29-1 combines with J gene TRBJ2-1, with D uncertain. Germline V gene lookup returns CDR1 SQVTM and CDR2 ANQGSEA. The length of the CDR3 is 12 residues. Between the trimmed V and J ends, which lost 8 bases and 0 bases, there was a span of 8 bases. For the CDR3, the DNA is TGCAGCTTTCGCGCCTCCTACAATGAGCAGTTCTTC. It specifies CSFRASYNEQFF.

The rearrangement links TRBV27 to TRBJ1-4; the D is unclear. Germline V CDR1 and CDR2: MNHEY, SMNVEV (reference sequence). The V and J ends lost 5 bases and 8 bases respectively, with 9 bases between them. This CDR3 has 12 residues. CDR3 loop: CASSAPGEKLFF. CDR3 in DNA: TGTGCCAGCAGTGCGCCGGGGGAAAAACTGTTTTTT.

J is TRBJ2-7 and V is TRBV11-2, with TRBD2 matching 7 bases. This CDR3 comprises 14 residues. J was trimmed by 2 bases and V by 4 bases; bases with no gene match: 5. Germline V CDR1 and CDR2: SGHAT, FQNNGV. For the CDR3, the DNA is TGTGCCAGCAGCTCGTTCGCGGGGGCCTACGAGCAGTACTTC. This sequence encodes CASSSFAGAYEQYF.

The chain has TRBV11-3 and TRBJ2-2; a weak D match, TRBD2 (5 bases). Looked up from germline, CDR1 is SGHNT and CDR2 is YENEEA. CDR3 length: 14 residues. Trimming stripped 5 bases from V and 2 bases from J, with 9 bases between. The DNA of the CDR3 is TGTGCCAGCAGCCGCGGAGGAAACACCGGGGAGCTGTTTTTT. Protein sequence: CASSRGGNTGELFF.

This chain uses TRBV5-6 with TRBJ2-7; TRBD2 matches at 9 bases. The CDR3 contains 14 residues. Germline V gene sequence: CDR1 SGHDT, CDR2 YYEEEE. V shed 6 bases, J shed 0 bases, and the junction held 4 bases outside the gene matches. CDR3 nucleotide sequence: TGTGCCAGCAACCTAGCGGGGAGCTCCTACGAGCAGTACTTC. This sequence encodes CASNLAGSSYEQYF.

A single count supports this clone. The chain links TRBV5-1 to TRBJ2-4; 9 bases agree with TRBD1. The CDR3 contains 14 residues. With 4 bases clipped from V and 9 bases from J, the junction kept 8 bases outside the gene matches. Per the germline V gene, CDR1 is SGHRS and CDR2 is YFSETQ. The CDR3 loop is CASSQATGGGIQYF. The DNA for the CDR3 is TGCGCCAGCAGCCAAGCTACAGGGGGCGGCATTCAGTACTTC.

Of note for this clone: Sequence at one end of the junction differs from germline and may be a read error. The genes are TRBV18 and TRBJ2-7; 9 bases map to TRBD1. The CDR3 covers 14 residues. Germline V gene lookup returns CDR1 KGHSH and CDR2 LQKENI. Written as DNA, the CDR3 is TGTGCCAGCTCATCCGGGACAGGGTCCTCCGAGCAGTACTTC. As protein: CASSSGTGSSEQYF.

The V call is TRBV13, the J call TRBJ1-4; possible D gene TRBD1, 5 bases. This CDR3 has 14 amino acids. Trimming took 1 base from V and 8 from J, leaving 11 bases between them. Germline-derived CDR1 and CDR2 are PRHDT and FYEKMQ (reference sequence). The CDR3 bases are TGTGCCAGCAGCTTAGATAGGGGCGCCGAAAAACTGTTTTTT. This translates into CASSLDRGAEKLFF.

The chain links TRBV15 to TRBJ2-7, with 11 bases that match TRBD2. This CDR3 region has 14 residues. V lost 2 bases to trimming and J lost 5 bases; unmatched junction nucleotides: 2. CDR1 and CDR2 from the germline V gene are LNHNV and YYDKDF (reference sequence). CDR3 residues: CATSRLAGGNEQYF. The CDR3 DNA is TGTGCCACCAGCAGACTAGCGGGAGGTAACGAGCAGTACTTC.

The chain has TRBV21-1 and TRBJ1-5. TRBV21-1 is annotated as a pseudogene. The CDR3 is 16 amino acids. In DNA, the CDR3 is TGTGCCAGCAGCAAAGGGACCTACCGGGGAGATCAGCCCCAGCATTTT. This translates into CASSKGTYRGDQPQHF.

This clone occurred a few times. This chain links TRBV12-3 or TRBV12-4 with TRBJ1-1; possibly TRBD1 for D (5 bases). The V end was cut by 7 bases, the J end by 3 bases, with 12 bases between. The CDR3 sequence is 13 residues long. CDR3 coding DNA: TGTGCCAGCACCCAAGGGGTAGACACTGAAGCTTTCTTT. It encodes CASTQGVDTEAFF.

The chain combines TRBV5-1 with TRBJ2-1; maybe TRBD1 (6 bases). The CDR3 is made up of 15 amino acids. Germline V gene sequence: CDR1 SGHRS, CDR2 YFSETQ. Trimming removed 7 bases from V and 2 bases from J, with 16 bases in between. Here the CDR3 DNA reads TGCGCCAGCGAGCCAGGGCAGGGGCCCTACAATGAGCAGTTCTTC. This encodes CASEPGQGPYNEQFF.

This chain uses TRBV21-1 with TRBJ2-5; TRBD2 is the table's D call, not checked against the DNA. TRBV21-1 is noted as a pseudogene. The CDR3 totals 18 residues. The CDR3 DNA sequence: TGTGCCAGCATTAGAATACAGGGAGGGTGTGAGTACCAAGAGACCCAGTACTTC. Its translation is CASIRIQGGCEYQETQYF.

CDR3 region: CASSYSGGFAVETQYF. DNA of the CDR3: TGTGCCAGCAGTTACTCGGGCGGGTTTGCAGTCGAGACCCAGTACTTC. The J gene is TRBJ2-5, the V gene TRBV6-5; a weak D match, TRBD2 (5 bases). Germline V CDR1 and CDR2: MNHEY, SVGAGI. Between the trimmed V and J ends, which lost 0 bases and 5 bases, there was a span of 16 bases. The CDR3 totals 16 residues.

The chain recombines TRBV19 with TRBJ2-5; no reliable D call. The CDR3 totals 13 residues. The V end lost 5 bases, the J end lost 4 bases, and 11 bases lay between the germline ends. Germline V gene sequence: CDR1 LNHDA, CDR2 SQIVND (reference sequence). DNA of the CDR3: TGTGCCAGTAGTCAATCCAGAAGAGAGACCCAGTACTTC. Translated, it gives CASSQSRRETQYF.

This clone has only a few counts. The V gene is TRBV27, the J gene TRBJ1-2, with D unresolved. The V and J ends lost 5 bases and 4 bases respectively, with 5 bases between them. Per the germline V gene, CDR1 is MNHEY and CDR2 is SMNVEV (reference sequence). The CDR3 has 11 amino acids. CDR3 DNA sequence: TGTGCCAGCAGTGAGGGCTATGGCTACACCTTC. Residues: CASSEGYGYTF.

The chain recombines TRBV11-2 with TRBJ2-3; 7 nucleotides line up with TRBD1. The V and J ends lost 5 bases and 4 bases, in that order; junction bases with no gene match: 6. The CDR3 has 14 amino acids. Germline lookup yields CDR1 SGHAT and CDR2 FQNNGV. The CDR3 sequence: CASSQSTGPDTQYF. The CDR3 nucleotides read TGTGCCAGCAGCCAGTCGACAGGGCCAGATACGCAGTATTTT.

This clone was seen a handful of times. V usage is TRBV18 and J usage is TRBJ1-1; TRBD1 is a possible D gene (5 bases). CDR1 KGHSH and CDR2 LQKENI come from the germline V gene. The V end was cut by 0 bases, the J end by 0 bases, with 11 bases between. CDR3 length: 16 amino acids. CDR3: CASSPPGQGLNTEAFF. The CDR3 region has the DNA TGTGCCAGCTCACCACCGGGTCAGGGTTTGAACACTGAAGCTTTCTTT.

This clone was counted a single time. The rearrangement uses TRBV28 and TRBJ1-2; tentatively, D is TRBD1 (6 bases). The V end was cut by 2 bases, the J end by 3 bases, with 13 bases between. CDR3 size: 15 residues. Looked up from germline, CDR1 is MDHEN and CDR2 is SYDVKM. CDR3 DNA: TGTGCCAGCAGTTTAATACAGGGAGTCGACTATGGCTACACCTTC. It yields the protein CASSLIQGVDYGYTF.

The chain links TRBV5-6 to TRBJ2-7; TRBD1 might be the D (5 bases). V dropped 1 base and J dropped 3 bases, with 11 bases sitting between them. Per the germline V gene, CDR1 is SGHDT and CDR2 is YYEEEE. The CDR3 contains 14 residues. CDR3 sequence reads: CASSLKGALYEQYF. The CDR3 bases are TGTGCCAGCAGCTTGAAAGGGGCCCTCTACGAGCAGTACTTC.

This chain links TRBV15 with TRBJ2-7, with D maybe TRBD1 (7 bases). The CDR3 contains 15 residues. Germline V gives CDR1 LNHNV, CDR2 YYDKDF (reference sequence). V lost 1 base, J lost 2 bases, and 12 bases lay in between. The CDR3 bases are TGTGCCACCAGCAGAGTTGGAGGGGGCACCTACGAGCAGTACTTC. This codes for CATSRVGGGTYEQYF. The full variable domain, with the rest looked up from reference TRBV15 and TRBJ2-7, is DAMVIQNPRYQVTQFGKPVTLSCSQTLNHNVMYWYQQKSSQAPKLLFHYYDKDFNNEADTPDNFQSRRPNTSFCFLDIRSPGLGDTAMYLCATSRVGGGTYEQYFGPGTRLTVT.

This chain links TRBV27 with TRBJ2-5; D uncertain. The ends were cut back, 6 bases at V and 0 bases at J, with 11 bases in the middle. The germline gives CDR1 MNHEY, CDR2 SMNVEV (reference sequence). The CDR3 consists of 14 residues. The CDR3 sequence is CASRPNQYQETQYF. The CDR3, as DNA: TGTGCCAGCAGACCCAACCAGTACCAAGAGACCCAGTACTTC.

CDR3 nucleotides: TGTGCCAGCAGTTCACCTAGCGGGGGGGATGAGCAGTTCTTC. Amino acids: CASSSPSGGDEQFF. V is TRBV28 and J is TRBJ2-1; 12 bases line up with TRBD2. CDR3 size: 14 residues. Germline lookup yields CDR1 MDHEN and CDR2 SYDVKM. V was clipped by 4 bases and J by 8 bases; unmatched bases: 3.